Listed here is a single T cell receptor beta chain. What it binds is not known. This record comes from a study of Ad26.COV2.S vaccination and SARS-CoV-2 variants. Overall study context: Trial arm assignment for the donor was COV1001 Ad26.COV2.S. Ad26.COV2.S, an intramuscular injection, was given once or twice 56 days apart. Findings and caveats of the study: Vaccine and placebo recipients had similar non-spike TCR breadth.

TCRdb's copy holds only in-frame clones and misses some; the assay was immunoSEQ multiplex PCR. There are about 460,000 clones in the sample; roughly nine tenths occur only once, and about 1.7% lies in the top ten. Treatment described: over 15 received Ad26.COV2.S at low or high dose, single or two shots; about 5 received placebo; per-sample allocation not given. Vaccine and placebo recipients were sampled on day 63 after the first injection. The sample in question was peripheral blood, obtained in a trial of Ad26.COV2.S vaccine versus placebo. The TCR originated in a person between 18 and 60 years old who received the Ad26.COV2.S COVID-19 vaccine or a placebo.

The CDR3 loop reads CASSQGDLNTGELFF. In DNA, the CDR3 is TGTGCCAGCAGTCAAGGGGACTTGAACACCGGGGAGCTGTTTTTT. This chain links TRBV27 with TRBJ2-2; a possible D gene is TRBD2 (6 bases). This CDR3 has 15 amino acids. V was clipped by 5 bases and J by 1 base, with 11 bases between them. The germline CDR1 and CDR2 sequences are MNHEY and SMNVEV (reference sequence).